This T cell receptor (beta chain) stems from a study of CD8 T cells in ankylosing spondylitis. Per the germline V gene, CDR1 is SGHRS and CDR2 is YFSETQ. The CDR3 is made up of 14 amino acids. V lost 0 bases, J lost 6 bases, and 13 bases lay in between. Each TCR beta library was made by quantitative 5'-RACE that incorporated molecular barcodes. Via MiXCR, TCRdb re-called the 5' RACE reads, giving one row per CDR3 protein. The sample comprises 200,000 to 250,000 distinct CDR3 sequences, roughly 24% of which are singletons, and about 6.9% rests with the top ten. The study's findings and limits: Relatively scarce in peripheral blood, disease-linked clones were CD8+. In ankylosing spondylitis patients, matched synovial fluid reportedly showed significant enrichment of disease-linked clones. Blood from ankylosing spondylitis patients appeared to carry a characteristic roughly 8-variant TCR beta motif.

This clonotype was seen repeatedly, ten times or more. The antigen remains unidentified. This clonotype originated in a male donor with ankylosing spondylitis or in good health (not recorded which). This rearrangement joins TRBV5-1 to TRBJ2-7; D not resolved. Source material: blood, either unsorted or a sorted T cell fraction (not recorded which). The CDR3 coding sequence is TGCGCCAGCAGCTTGGGCGGTAGAGGTGGCGAGCAGTACTTC. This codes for CASSLGGRGGEQYF.